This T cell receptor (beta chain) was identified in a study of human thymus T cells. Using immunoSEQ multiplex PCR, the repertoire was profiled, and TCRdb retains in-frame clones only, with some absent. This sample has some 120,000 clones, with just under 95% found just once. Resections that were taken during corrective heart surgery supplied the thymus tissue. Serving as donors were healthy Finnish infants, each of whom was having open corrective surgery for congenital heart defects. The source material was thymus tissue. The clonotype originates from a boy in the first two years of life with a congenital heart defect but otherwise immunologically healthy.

In DNA, the CDR3 is TGTGCCAGCACCCCCGGGGGTGGAGGGGGCCGGATATTAGCCAAAAACATTCAGTACTTC. It translates to CASTPGGGGGRILAKNIQYF. The genes are TRBV28 and TRBJ2-4, with D maybe TRBD1 (7 bases). V lost 7 bases, J lost 0 bases, and 28 bases lay in between. This CDR3 region has 20 residues. Germline V CDR1 and CDR2: MDHEN, SYDVKM. Together with reference TRBV28 and TRBJ2-4, the CDR3 gives the full variable domain: DVKVTQSSRYLVKRTGEKVFLECVQDMDHENMFWYRQDPGLGLRLIYFSYDVKMKEKGDIPEGYSVSREKKERFSLILESASTNQTSMYLCASTPGGGGGRILAKNIQYFGAGTRLSVL.